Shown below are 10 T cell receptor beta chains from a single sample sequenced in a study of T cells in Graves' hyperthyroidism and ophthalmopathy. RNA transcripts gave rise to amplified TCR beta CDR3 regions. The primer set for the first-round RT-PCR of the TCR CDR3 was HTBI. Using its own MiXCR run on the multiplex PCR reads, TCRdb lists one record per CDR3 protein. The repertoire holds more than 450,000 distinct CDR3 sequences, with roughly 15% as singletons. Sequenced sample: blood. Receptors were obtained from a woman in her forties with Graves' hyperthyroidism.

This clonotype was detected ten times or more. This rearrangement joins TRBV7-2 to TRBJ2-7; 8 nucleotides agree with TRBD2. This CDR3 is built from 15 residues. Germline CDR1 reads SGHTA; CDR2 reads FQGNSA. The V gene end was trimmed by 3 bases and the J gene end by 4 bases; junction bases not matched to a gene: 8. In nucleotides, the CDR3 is TGTGCCAGCAGCTTGAAGGCGGGAGGAGGGTACGAGCAGTACTTC. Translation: CASSLKAGGGYEQYF.

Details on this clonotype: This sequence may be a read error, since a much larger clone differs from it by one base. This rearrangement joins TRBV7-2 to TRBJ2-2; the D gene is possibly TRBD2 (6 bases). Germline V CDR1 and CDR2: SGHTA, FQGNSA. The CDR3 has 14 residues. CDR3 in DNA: TGTGCCAGCAGCACGGGACTTTACACCGGGGAGCTGTTGTTT. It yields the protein CASSTGLYTGELLF.

The CDR3, as DNA: TGTGCCAGCAGCTCCTGGGGCAAGAGGGCGGGCACTGAAGCTTTCTTT. This encodes CASSSWGKRAGTEAFF. The chain uses TRBV7-9 and TRBJ1-1; maybe TRBD1 (5 bases). Germline loops: CDR1 SEHNR, CDR2 FQNEAQ (reference sequence). The germline V and J ends were trimmed by 4 bases and 4 bases, with 19 bases remaining between them. The CDR3 is 16 amino acids.

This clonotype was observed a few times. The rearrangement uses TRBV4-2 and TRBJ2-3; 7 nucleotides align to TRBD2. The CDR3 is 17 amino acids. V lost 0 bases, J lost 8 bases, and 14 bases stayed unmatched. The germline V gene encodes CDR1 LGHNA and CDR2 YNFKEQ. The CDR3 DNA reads TGTGCCAGCAGCCAAGACCCCGGACTAGGCGTCGCGGTTACGCAGTATTTT. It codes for CASSQDPGLGVAVTQYF.

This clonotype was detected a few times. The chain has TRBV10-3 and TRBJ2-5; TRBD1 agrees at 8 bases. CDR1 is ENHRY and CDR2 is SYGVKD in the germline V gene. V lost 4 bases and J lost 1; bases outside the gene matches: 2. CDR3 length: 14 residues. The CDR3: CAISATGVQETQYF. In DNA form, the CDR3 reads TGTGCCATCAGTGCGACAGGGGTCCAAGAGACCCAGTACTTC.

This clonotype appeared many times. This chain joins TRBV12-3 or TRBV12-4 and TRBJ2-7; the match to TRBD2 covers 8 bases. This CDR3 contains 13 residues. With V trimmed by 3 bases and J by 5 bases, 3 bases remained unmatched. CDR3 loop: CASSFGGANEQYF. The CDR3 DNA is TGTGCCAGCAGTTTCGGGGGGGCCAACGAGCAGTACTTC.

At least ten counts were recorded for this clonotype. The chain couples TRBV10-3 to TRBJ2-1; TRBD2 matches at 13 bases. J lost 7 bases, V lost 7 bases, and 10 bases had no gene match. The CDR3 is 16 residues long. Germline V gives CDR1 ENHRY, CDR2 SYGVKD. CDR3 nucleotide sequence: TGTGCCATCACCCAAGGACTAGCGGGAGTTTCGAATGAGCAGTTCTTC. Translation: CAITQGLAGVSNEQFF.

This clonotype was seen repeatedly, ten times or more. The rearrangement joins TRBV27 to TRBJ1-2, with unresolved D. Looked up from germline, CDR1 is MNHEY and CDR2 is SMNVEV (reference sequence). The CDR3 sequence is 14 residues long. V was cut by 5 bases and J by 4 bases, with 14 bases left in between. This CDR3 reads CASSPDGNFYGYTF. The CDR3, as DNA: TGTGCCAGCAGTCCCGACGGAAACTTCTATGGCTACACCTTC.

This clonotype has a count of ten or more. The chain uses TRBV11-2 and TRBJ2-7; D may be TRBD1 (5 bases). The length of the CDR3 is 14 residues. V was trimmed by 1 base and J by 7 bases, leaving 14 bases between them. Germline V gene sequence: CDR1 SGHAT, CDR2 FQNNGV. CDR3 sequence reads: CASSLVNPGLEQYF. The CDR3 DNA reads TGTGCCAGCAGCTTAGTAAACCCAGGGCTTGAGCAGTACTTC.

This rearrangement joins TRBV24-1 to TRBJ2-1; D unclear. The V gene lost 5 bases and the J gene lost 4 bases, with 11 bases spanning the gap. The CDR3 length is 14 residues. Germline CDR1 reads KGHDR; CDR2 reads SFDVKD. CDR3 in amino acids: CATSAHDKYNEQFF. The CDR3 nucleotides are TGTGCCACCAGTGCCCATGACAAATACAATGAGCAGTTCTTC.